The text below deals with one TCR beta chain. It lacks a known antigen. No much larger clone is present one base from it, and per-base qualities are unavailable. Whole blood was collected in K2EDTA tubes by collaborating institutions according to the institutions' own protocols. For TCRbeta analysis, collaborators shipped samples in one of three forms: frozen whole blood, isolated PBMCs, or DNA extracted from either of those sample types. After removal of 5 bases from V and 8 bases from J, the junction retains 11 bases not matched to a gene. From cysteine to phenylalanine, the CDR3 is 15 amino acids long. The DNA shown is the 45-base CDR3, in frame from base 1. Taken from the germline V gene, the CDR1 and CDR2 loops are SGHTA and FQGNSA. The data derive from a study of blood T cell repertoires in COVID-19 (dated by TCRdb to 2018 to 2020). Context from the whole study: Samples covering the acute and convalescent phases of COVID-19 were provided by collaborators in the United States, Italy and Spain. The prospective study material was composed of cDNA or gDNA derived from T cells, B-cell-depleted T cells, or PBMCs. Deeply sampled blood TCRbeta repertoires from subjects exposed to, actively infected with, or recovered from COVID-19 were included in the dataset. The repertoires were released in a freely available public database meant as a resource for research on the immune response to SARS-CoV-2. Samples were obtained from the ongoing ImmuneRACE study (first 160 participants) and from 1,000 to 1,500 subjects provided by 6 global collaborators. The sample metadata nearly always contained a de-identified subject ID, COVID-19 status, age in years and sex. Where HLA class I and class II types were available, the types were taken from metadata supplied by the sample provider, not from assay-based typing.

Here is what the overall study found, with its caveats: How much clinical and demographic metadata was included differed by source and by participant, and the metadata was provided uncurated.

TCRbeta CDR3 regions were amplified from genomic DNA by means of the immunoSEQ Assay, a bias-controlled multiplex PCR. The published analysis was carried out like this. Nucleated cell counts per sample were estimated from amplification of reference gene primers within the assay. Sequence reads were collapsed and filtered to measure the absolute abundance of every unique TCRbeta CDR3 rearrangement. For each sample, productive Simpson clonality was calculated as the square root of Simpson's diversity index across productive rearrangements. TCRdb stores this immuneACCESS table with in-frame sequences only. Part of the clones is absent; in the studies checked, under half of the shortfall reflects unresolved V genes, and no reason is known for the rest. Clonal size and the V and J genes are those of that table, whereas D and trimming came from the DNA. This sample comprises about 280,000 clones, approximately 85% of them detected only once. The ten most abundant clones make up 13% of the sample.

Material for sequencing was peripheral blood. The chain is assembled from TRBV7-2 and TRBJ2-1, with TRBD1 identical over 8 junction bases. The sequence was obtained from a human donor in a cohort sampled during active COVID-19. In nucleotides, the sequence is TGTGCCAGCAGCCTCCAAGGACAGGGATCGGATGAGCAGTTCTTC. Translated, this gives CASSLQGQGSDEQFF.